A single count supports the clone carrying this TCR beta chain. This entry comes from a study of blood T cell repertoires in COVID-19. Overall study context: Acute-phase and convalescent COVID-19 samples originated in the United States, Italy and Spain. Sources were T cells, B-cell-depleted T cells, or PBMCs; the material itself was cDNA or gDNA.

In the source study's methods: Counts of nucleated cells, estimated from reference gene primer amplification, were obtained. Sequencing was performed with immunoSEQ multiplex PCR; in TCRdb, only in-frame clones are kept and a portion is missing. The V and J calls and clone size were taken over from that table, and D and trimming were inferred from the DNA. The repertoire holds 25,000 to 30,000 clones, with over 75% as singletons. V lost 2 bases to trimming and J lost 7 bases, with 12 bases between them. The CDR3 length is 14 residues. Germline assignment: CDR1 PRHDT and CDR2 FYEKMQ (reference sequence).

Specimen: peripheral blood. The rearrangement joins TRBV13 to TRBJ2-1; a possible D gene is TRBD1 (5 bases). The source is a man between 65 and 80 years old with active COVID-19. The CDR3 region is CASSLKGARNEQFF. DNA of the CDR3: TGTGCCAGCAGCTTAAAAGGGGCTCGGAATGAGCAGTTCTTC.